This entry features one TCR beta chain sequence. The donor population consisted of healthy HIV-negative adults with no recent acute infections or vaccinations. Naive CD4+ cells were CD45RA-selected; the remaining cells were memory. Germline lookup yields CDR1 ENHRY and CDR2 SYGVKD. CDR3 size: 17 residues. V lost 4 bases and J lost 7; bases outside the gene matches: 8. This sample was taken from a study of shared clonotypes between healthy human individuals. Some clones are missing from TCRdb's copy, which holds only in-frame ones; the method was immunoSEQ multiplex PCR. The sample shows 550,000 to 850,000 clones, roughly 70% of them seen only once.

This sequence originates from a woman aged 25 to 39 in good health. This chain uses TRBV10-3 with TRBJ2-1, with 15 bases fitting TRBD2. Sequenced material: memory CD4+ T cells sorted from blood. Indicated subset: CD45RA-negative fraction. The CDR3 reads CAISGQRGLAGGNEQFF. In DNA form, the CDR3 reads TGTGCCATCAGTGGACAGCGGGGACTAGCGGGAGGAAATGAGCAGTTCTTC.